This T cell receptor beta chain came from a study of cytomegalovirus exposure and HLA in healthy donors. The study's findings and limits: The authors confirmed in vitro that a few CMV-associated chains were specific for CMV antigens. Using the classifier, cytomegalovirus status was reportedly diagnosed with high specificity and sensitivity. Researchers counted roughly 160 TCR beta chains as cytomegalovirus-associated.

On this clone: The antigen remains undetermined.

Donors likely had unrecorded immune exposures despite being nominally healthy when sampled. It was with 60 Vbeta and 13 Jbeta primers that the PCR ran. Sequenced by immunoSEQ multiplex PCR; TCRdb stores in-frame clones only, minus some. Of about 100,000 clones listed, approximately 77% are singletons. Specimen: PBMCs. This clonotype originated in a male donor in good health and CMV-seropositive.

CDR3 sequence (DNA): TGTGCCAGCAGCCCCCACGGAGGAGGGGGCAGTCAGCCCCAGCATTTT. It yields the protein CASSPHGGGGSQPQHF. The chain employs TRBV7-9 and TRBJ1-5, with 7 bases that match TRBD1. Germline CDR1 reads SEHNR; CDR2 reads FQNEAQ (reference sequence). With 5 bases clipped from V and 6 bases from J, the junction kept 13 bases outside the gene matches. The CDR3 runs to 16 residues.